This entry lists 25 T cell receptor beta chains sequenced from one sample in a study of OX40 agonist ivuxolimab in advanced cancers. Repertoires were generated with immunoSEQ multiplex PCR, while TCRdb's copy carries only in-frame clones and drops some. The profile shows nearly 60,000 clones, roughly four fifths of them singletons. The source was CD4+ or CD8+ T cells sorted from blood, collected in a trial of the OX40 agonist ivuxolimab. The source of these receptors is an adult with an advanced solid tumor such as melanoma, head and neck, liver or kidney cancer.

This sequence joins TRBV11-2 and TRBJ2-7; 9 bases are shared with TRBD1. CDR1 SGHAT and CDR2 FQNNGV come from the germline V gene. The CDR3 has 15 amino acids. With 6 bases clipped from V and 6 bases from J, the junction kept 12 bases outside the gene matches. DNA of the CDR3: TGTGCCAGCAGTCTATTCCAGGGACAGGGTGTCGAGCAGTACTTC. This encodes CASSLFQGQGVEQYF.

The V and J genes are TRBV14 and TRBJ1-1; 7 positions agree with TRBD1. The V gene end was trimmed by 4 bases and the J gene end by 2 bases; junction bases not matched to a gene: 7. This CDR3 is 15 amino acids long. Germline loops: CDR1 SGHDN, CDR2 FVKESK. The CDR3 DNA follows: TGTGCCAGCAGCCTACAAGGGGGCTTTAACACTGAAGCTTTCTTT. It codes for CASSLQGGFNTEAFF. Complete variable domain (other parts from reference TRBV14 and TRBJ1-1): EAGVTQFPSHSVIEKGQTVTLRCDPISGHDNLYWYRRVMGKEIKFLLHFVKESKQDESGMPNNRFLAERTGGTYSTLKVQPAELEDSGVYFCASSLQGGFNTEAFFGQGTRLTVV.

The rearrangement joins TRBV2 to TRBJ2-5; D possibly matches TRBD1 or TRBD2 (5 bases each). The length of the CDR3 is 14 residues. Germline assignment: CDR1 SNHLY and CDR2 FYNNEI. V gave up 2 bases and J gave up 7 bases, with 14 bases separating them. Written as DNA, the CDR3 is TGTGCCAGCAGTGAAACCGGGGAAAGGGGGACCCAGTACTTC. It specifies CASSETGERGTQYF. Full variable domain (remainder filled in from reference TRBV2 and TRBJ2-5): EPEVTQTPSHQVTQMGQEVILRCVPISNHLYFYWYRQILGQKVEFLVSFYNNEISEKSEIFDDQFSVERPDGSNFTLKIRSTKLEDSAMYFCASSETGERGTQYFGPGTRLLVL.

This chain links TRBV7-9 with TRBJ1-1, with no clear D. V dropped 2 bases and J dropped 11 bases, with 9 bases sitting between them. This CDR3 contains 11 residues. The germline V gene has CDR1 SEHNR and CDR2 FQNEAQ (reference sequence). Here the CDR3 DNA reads TGTGCCAGCAGCTTATTGTCGGAGGCTTTCTTT. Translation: CASSLLSEAFF.

The CDR3 spells CASSLETGNYGYTF. CDR3 sequence (DNA): TGTGCCAGCAGCTTAGAGACAGGGAACTATGGCTACACCTTC. J is TRBJ1-2 and V is TRBV7-2; 7 bases agree with TRBD1. J gave up 2 bases and V 1 base, and 1 base lay outside the gene matches. The CDR3 sequence is 14 residues long. The germline V gene has CDR1 SGHTA and CDR2 FQGNSA. Variable domain in full (rest from reference TRBV7-2 and TRBJ1-2): GAGVSQSPSNKVTEKGKDVELRCDPISGHTALYWYRQSLGQGLEFLIYFQGNSAPDKSGLPSDRFSAERTGGSVSTLTIQRTQQEDSAVYLCASSLETGNYGYTFGSGTRLTVV.

This CDR3 is CATSRGGLRDLGGTQYF. Here the CDR3 DNA reads TGTGCCACCAGCAGGGGTGGGTTAAGGGACCTTGGGGGGACCCAGTACTTC. This chain joins TRBV15 and TRBJ2-5; either TRBD1 or TRBD2 may supply D (5 bases each). The germline CDR1 and CDR2 sequences are LNHNV and YYDKDF (reference sequence). The CDR3 loop spans 17 amino acids. The V end was cut by 3 bases, the J end by 7 bases, with 24 bases between.

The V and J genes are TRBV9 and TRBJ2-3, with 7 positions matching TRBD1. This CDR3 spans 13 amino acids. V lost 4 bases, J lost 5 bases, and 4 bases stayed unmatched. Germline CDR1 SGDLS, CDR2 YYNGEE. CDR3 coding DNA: TGTGCCAGCAGCCCGAGGACAGGAGATACGCAGTATTTT. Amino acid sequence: CASSPRTGDTQYF.

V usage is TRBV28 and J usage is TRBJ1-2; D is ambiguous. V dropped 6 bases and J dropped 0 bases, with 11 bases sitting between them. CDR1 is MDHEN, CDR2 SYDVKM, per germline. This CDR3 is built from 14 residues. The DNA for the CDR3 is TGTGCCAGCAGCTTGCCGGTCGCTAACTATGGCTACACCTTC. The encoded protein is CASSLPVANYGYTF.

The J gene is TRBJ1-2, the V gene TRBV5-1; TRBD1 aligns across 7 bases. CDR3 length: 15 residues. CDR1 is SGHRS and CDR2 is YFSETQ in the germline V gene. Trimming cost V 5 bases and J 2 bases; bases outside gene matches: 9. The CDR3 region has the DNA TGCGCCAGCAGACGTACCGGGACAGAGAACTATGGCTACACCTTC. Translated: CASRRTGTENYGYTF.

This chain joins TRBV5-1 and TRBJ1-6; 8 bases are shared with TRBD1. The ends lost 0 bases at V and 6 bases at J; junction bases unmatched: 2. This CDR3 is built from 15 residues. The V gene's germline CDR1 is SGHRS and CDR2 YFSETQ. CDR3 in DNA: TGCGCCAGCAGCTTGGGACAGGGGCGTAATTCACCCCTCCACTTT. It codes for CASSLGQGRNSPLHF.

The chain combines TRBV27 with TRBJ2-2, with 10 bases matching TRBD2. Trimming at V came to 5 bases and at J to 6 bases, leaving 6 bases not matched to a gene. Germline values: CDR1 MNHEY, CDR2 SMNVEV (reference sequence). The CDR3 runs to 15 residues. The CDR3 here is CASSTSGIGPGELFF. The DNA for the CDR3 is TGTGCCAGCAGTACTAGCGGGATAGGGCCCGGGGAGCTGTTTTTT.

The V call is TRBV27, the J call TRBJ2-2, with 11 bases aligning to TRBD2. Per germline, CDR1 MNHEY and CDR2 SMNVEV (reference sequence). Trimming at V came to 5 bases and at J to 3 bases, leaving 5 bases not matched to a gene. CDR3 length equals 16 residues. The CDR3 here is CASSKIAGGDTGELFF. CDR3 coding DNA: TGTGCCAGCAGTAAAATAGCGGGGGGGGACACCGGGGAGCTGTTTTTT.

This CDR3 reads CASSKGDRDQPQHF. The DNA of the CDR3 is TGCGCCAGCAGCAAGGGGGACAGGGATCAGCCCCAGCATTTT. The chain recombines TRBV5-1 with TRBJ1-5; the match to TRBD1 covers 9 bases. CDR3 length equals 14 residues. V gave up 4 bases and J gave up 5 bases; unmatched junction bases: 4. Germline V gene sequence: CDR1 SGHRS, CDR2 YFSETQ.

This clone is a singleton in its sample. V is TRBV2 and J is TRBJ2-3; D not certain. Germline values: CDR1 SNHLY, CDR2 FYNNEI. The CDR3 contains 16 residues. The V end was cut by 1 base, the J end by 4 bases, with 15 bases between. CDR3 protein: CASSEGLLSLADTQYF. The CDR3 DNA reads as TGTGCCAGCAGTGAAGGTCTCCTAAGTCTCGCAGATACGCAGTATTTT.

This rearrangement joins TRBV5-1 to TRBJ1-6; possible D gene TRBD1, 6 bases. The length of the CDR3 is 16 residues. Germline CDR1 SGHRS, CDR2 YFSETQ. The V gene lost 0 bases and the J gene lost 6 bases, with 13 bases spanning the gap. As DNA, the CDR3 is TGCGCCAGCAGCTTGGTGCCGGGGGGCGGTAATTCACCCCTCCACTTT. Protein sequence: CASSLVPGGGNSPLHF.

CDR3 DNA sequence: TGCAGCGTTGCACGCAATCTAGCGGGAAACAATGAGCAGTTCTTC. This gives the protein CSVARNLAGNNEQFF. The chain is built from TRBV29-1 and TRBJ2-1; TRBD2 matches at 9 bases. The germline CDR1 and CDR2 sequences are SQVTM and ANQGSEA. CDR3 length equals 15 residues. After removal of 4 bases from V and 5 bases from J, the junction contained 9 bases not matched to a gene.

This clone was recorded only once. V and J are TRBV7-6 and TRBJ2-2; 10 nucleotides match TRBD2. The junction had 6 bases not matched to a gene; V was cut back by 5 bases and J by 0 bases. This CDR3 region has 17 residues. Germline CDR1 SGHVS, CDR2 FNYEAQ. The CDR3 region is CASSLQTSGANTGELFF. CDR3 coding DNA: TGTGCCAGCAGCCTGCAAACTAGCGGGGCGAACACCGGGGAGCTGTTTTTT.

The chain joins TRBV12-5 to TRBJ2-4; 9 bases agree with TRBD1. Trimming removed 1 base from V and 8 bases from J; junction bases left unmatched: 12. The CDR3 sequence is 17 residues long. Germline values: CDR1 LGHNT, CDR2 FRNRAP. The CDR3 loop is CASGLAPQQGAPDIQYF. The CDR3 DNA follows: TGTGCTAGTGGTTTGGCCCCTCAACAGGGGGCGCCGGACATTCAGTACTTC.

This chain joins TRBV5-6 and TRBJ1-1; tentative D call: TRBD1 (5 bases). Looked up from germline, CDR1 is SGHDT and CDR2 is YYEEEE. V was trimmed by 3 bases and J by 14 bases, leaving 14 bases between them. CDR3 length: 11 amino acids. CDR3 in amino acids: CASSWGTKYFF. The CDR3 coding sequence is TGTGCCAGCAGCTGGGGGACGAAATACTTCTTT.

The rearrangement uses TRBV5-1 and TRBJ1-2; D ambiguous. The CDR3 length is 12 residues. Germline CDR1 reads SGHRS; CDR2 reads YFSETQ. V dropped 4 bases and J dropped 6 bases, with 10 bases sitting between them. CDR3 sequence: CASSLDGDGYTF. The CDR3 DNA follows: TGCGCCAGCAGCCTGGATGGAGATGGCTACACCTTC. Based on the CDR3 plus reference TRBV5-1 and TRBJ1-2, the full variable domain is KAGVTQTPRYLIKTRGQQVTLSCSPISGHRSVSWYQQTPGQGLQFLFEYFSETQRNKGNFPGRFSGRQFSNSRSEMNVSTLELGDSALYLCASSLDGDGYTFGSGTRLTVV.

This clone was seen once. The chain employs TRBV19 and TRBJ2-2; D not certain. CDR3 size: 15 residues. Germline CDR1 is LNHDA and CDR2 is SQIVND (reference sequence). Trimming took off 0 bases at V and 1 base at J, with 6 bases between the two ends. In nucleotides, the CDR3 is TGTGCCAGTAGTATAGACCTTATGAACACCGGGGAGCTGTTTTTT. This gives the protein CASSIDLMNTGELFF.

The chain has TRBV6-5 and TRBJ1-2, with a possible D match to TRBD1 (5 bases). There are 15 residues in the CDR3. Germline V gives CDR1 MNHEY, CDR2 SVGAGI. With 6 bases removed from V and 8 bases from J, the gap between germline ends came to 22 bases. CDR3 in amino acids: CASRADSSWGGGYTF. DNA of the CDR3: TGTGCCAGCAGGGCCGACAGTTCTTGGGGCGGGGGCTACACCTTC.

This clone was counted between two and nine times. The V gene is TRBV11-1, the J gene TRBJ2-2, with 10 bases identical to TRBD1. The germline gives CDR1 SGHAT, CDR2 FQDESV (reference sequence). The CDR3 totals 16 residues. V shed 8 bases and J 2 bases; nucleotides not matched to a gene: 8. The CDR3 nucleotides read TGTGCCAGCTCCCCAGGGGACAGGGGTAACACCGGGGAGCTGTTTTTT. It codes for CASSPGDRGNTGELFF.

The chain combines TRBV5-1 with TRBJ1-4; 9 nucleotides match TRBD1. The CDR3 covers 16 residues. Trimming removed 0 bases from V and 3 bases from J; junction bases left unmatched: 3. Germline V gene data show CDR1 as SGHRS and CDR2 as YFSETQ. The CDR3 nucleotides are TGCGCCAGCAGCTTGGACCGACAGGGGGCTAATGAAAAACTGTTTTTT. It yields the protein CASSLDRQGANEKLFF.

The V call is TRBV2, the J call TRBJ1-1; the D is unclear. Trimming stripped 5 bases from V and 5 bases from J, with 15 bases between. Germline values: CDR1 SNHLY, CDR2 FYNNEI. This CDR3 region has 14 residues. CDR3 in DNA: TGTGCCAGCAGTAAAGGACCCCTAGGGACTGAAGCTTTCTTT. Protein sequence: CASSKGPLGTEAFF. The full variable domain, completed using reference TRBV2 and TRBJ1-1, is EPEVTQTPSHQVTQMGQEVILRCVPISNHLYFYWYRQILGQKVEFLVSFYNNEISEKSEIFDDQFSVERPDGSNFTLKIRSTKLEDSAMYFCASSKGPLGTEAFFGQGTRLTVV.